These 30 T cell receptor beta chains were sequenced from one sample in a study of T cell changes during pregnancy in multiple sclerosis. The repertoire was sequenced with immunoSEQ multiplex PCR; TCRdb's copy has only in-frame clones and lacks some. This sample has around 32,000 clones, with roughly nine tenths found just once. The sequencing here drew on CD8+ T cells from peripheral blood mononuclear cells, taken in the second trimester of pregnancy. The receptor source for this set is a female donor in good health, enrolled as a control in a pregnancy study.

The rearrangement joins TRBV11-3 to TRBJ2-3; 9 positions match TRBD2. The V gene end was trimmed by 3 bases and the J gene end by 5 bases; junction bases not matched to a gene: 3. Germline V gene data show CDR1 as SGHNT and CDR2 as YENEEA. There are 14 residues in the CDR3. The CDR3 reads CASSFSGGLDTQYF. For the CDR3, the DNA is TGTGCCAGCAGCTTCAGCGGGGGGTTAGATACGCAGTATTTT.

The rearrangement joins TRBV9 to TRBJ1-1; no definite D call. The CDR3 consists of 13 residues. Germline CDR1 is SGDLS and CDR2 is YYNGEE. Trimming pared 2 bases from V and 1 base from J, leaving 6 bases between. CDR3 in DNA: TGTGCCAGCAGCGTTTTAGAGAACACTGAAGCTTTCTTT. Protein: CASSVLENTEAFF.

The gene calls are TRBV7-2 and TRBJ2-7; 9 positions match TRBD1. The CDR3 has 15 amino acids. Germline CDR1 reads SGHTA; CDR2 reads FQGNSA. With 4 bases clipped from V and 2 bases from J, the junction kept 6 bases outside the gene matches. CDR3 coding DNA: TGTGCCAGCAGCTCCCCGGACAGGGGTACCTACGAGCAGTACTTC. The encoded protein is CASSSPDRGTYEQYF. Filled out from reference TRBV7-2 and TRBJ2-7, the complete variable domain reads GAGVSQSPSNKVTEKGKDVELRCDPISGHTALYWYRQSLGQGLEFLIYFQGNSAPDKSGLPSDRFSAERTGGSVSTLTIQRTQQEDSAVYLCASSSPDRGTYEQYFGPGTRLTVT.

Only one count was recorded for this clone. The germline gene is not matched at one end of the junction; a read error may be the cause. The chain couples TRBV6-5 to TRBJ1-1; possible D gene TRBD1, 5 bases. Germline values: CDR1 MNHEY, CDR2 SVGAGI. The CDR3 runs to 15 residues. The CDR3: CASSYYRKGNPEAFF. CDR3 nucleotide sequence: TGTGCCAGCAGTTATTATAGGAAGGGGAACCCTGAAGCTTTCTTT.

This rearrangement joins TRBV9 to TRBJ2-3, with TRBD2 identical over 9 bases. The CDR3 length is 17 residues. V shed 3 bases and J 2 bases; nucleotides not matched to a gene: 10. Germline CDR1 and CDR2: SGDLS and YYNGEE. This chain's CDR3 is CASSGTVAGENTDTQYF. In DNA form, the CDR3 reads TGTGCCAGCAGCGGAACCGTAGCGGGGGAGAACACAGATACGCAGTATTTT.

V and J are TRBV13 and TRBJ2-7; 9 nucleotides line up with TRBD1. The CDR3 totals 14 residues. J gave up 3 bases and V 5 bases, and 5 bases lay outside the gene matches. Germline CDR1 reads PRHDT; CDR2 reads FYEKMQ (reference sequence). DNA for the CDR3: TGTGCCAGCAGCGTGAGACAGGGGGTCTACGAGCAGTACTTC. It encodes CASSVRQGVYEQYF.

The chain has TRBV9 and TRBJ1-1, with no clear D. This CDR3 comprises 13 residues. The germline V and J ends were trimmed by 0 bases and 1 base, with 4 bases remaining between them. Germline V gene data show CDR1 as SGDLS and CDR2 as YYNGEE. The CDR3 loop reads CASSVAGNTEAFF. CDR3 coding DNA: TGTGCCAGCAGCGTAGCGGGGAACACTGAAGCTTTCTTT.

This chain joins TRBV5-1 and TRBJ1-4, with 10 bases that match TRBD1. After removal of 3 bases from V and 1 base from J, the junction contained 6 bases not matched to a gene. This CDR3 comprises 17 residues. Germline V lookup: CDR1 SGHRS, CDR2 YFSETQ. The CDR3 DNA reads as TGCGCCAGCAGCTGGGGACAGGGGTTCGTAACTAATGAAAAACTGTTTTTT. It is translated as CASSWGQGFVTNEKLFF. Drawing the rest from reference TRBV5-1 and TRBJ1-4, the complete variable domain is KAGVTQTPRYLIKTRGQQVTLSCSPISGHRSVSWYQQTPGQGLQFLFEYFSETQRNKGNFPGRFSGRQFSNSRSEMNVSTLELGDSALYLCASSWGQGFVTNEKLFFGSGTQLSVL.

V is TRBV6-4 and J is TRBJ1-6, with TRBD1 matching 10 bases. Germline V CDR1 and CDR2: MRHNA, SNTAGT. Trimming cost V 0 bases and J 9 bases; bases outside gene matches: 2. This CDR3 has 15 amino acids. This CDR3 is CASSDSDRGPSPLHF. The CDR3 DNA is TGTGCCAGCAGTGACTCCGACAGGGGGCCTTCACCCCTCCACTTT.

The CDR3 coding sequence is TGTGCCTGGAGTGTCTTGGGACAGTCCTACGAGCAGTACTTC. Translated: CAWSVLGQSYEQYF. The chain joins TRBV30 to TRBJ2-7; 7 positions agree with TRBD1. The V and J ends lost 0 bases and 1 base, in that order; junction bases with no gene match: 3. In germline, CDR1 is GTSNPN, CDR2 SVGIG (reference sequence). The CDR3 loop spans 14 amino acids. Combining the CDR3 with reference TRBV30 and TRBJ2-7 gives the whole variable domain SQTIHQWPATLVQPVGSPLSLECTVEGTSNPNLYWYRQAAGRGLQLLFYSVGIGQISSEVPQNLSASRPQDRQFILSSKKLLLSDSGFYLCAWSVLGQSYEQYFGPGTRLTVT.

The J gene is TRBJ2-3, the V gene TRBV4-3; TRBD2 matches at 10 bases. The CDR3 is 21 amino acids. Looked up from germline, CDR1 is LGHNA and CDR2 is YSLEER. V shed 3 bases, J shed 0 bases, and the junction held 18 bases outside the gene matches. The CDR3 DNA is TGCGCCAGCAGCCACCCTAGGGAACCTAGCGGGGGCCTCTCTAGCACAGATACGCAGTATTTT. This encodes CASSHPREPSGGLSSTDTQYF.

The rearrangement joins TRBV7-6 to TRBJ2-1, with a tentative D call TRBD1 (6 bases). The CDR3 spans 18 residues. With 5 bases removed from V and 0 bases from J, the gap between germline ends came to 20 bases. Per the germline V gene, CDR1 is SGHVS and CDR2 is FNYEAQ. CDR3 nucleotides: TGTGCCAGCAGCCCCTCGCTAACAGGGTTGAGCTCCTACAATGAGCAGTTCTTC. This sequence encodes CASSPSLTGLSSYNEQFF.

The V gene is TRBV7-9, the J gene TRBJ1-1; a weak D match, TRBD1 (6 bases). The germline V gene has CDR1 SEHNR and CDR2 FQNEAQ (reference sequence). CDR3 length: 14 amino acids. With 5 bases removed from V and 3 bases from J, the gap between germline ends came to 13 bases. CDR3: CASSSRGSHTEAFF. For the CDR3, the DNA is TGTGCCAGCAGCAGCAGGGGCAGTCACACTGAAGCTTTCTTT.

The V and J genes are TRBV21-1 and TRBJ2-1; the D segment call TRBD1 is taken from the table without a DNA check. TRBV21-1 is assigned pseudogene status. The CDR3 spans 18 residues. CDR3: CASSKEASGQGAIDEQFF. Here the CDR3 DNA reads TGTGCCAGCAGCAAAGAGGCGAGTGGACAGGGGGCGATAGATGAGCAGTTCTTC.

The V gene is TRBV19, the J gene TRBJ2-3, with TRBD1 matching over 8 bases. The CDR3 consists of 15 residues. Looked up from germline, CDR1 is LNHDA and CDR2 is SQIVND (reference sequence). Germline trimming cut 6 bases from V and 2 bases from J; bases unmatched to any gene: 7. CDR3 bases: TGTGCCAGTAGATCCCTGGGACAGGACACAGATACGCAGTATTTT. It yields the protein CASRSLGQDTDTQYF.

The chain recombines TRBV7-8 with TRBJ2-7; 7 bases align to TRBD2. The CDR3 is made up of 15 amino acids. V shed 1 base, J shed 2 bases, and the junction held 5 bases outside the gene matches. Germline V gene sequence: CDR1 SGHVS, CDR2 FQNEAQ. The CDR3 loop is CASSLVASGPYEQYF. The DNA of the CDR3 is TGTGCCAGCAGCTTAGTGGCTAGCGGACCCTACGAGCAGTACTTC.

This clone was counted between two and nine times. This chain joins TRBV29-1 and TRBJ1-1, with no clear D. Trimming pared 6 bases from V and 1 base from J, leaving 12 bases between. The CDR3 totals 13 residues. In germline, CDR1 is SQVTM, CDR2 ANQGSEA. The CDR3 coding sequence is TGCAGCGTCCTGGCCACGGGGAACACTGAAGCTTTCTTT. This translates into CSVLATGNTEAFF.

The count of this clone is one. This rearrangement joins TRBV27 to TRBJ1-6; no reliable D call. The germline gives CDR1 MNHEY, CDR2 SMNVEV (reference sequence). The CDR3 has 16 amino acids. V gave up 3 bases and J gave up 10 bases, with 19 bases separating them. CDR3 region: CASSFITGNKGSPLHF. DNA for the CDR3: TGTGCCAGCAGTTTTATAACCGGGAACAAGGGATCACCCCTCCACTTT.

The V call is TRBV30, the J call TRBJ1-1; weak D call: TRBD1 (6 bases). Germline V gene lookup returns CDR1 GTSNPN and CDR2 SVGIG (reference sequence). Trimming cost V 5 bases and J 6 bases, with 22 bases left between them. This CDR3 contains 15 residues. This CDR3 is CAWADVLGAMAEAFF. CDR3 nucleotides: TGTGCCTGGGCGGATGTTTTGGGGGCGATGGCTGAAGCTTTCTTT.

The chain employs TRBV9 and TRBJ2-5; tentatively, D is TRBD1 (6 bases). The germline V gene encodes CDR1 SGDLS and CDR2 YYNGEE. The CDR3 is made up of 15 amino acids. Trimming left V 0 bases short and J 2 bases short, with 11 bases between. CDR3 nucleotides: TGTGCCAGCAGCGTAGGGACAGTAGGGCAAGAGACCCAGTACTTC. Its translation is CASSVGTVGQETQYF.

The CDR3 nucleotides read TGTGCCAGCAGCCCCGGGACTAACTATGGCTACACCTTC. Its translation is CASSPGTNYGYTF. V usage is TRBV25-1 and J usage is TRBJ1-2; D gene uncertain. The CDR3 is made up of 13 amino acids. With 6 bases removed from V and 0 bases from J, the gap between germline ends came to 8 bases. Germline-derived CDR1 and CDR2 are MGHDK and SYGVNS.

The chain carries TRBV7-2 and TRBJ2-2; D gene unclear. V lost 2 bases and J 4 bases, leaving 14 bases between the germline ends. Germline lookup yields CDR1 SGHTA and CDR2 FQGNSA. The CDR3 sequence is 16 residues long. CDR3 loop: CASSLWISSVTGELFF. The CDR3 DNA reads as TGTGCCAGCAGCTTATGGATCTCGAGCGTCACCGGGGAGCTGTTTTTT.

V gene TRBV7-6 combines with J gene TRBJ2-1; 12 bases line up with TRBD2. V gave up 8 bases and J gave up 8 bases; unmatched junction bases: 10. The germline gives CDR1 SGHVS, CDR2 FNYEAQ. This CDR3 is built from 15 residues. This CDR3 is CASLSSGGALHEQFF. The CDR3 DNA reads TGTGCCAGCTTATCTAGCGGGGGGGCTTTGCATGAGCAGTTCTTC.

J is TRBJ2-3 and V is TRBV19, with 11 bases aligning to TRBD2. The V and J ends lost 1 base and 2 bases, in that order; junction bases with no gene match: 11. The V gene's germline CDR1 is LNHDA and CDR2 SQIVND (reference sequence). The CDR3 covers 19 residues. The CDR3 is CASSIGGRLAGGVTDTQYF. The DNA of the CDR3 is TGTGCCAGTAGTATAGGGGGCCGTCTAGCGGGGGGAGTCACAGATACGCAGTATTTT.

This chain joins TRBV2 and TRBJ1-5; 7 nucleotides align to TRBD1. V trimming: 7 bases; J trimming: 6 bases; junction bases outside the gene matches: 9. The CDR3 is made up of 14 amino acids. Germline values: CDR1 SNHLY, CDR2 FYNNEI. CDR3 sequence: CASKDRTGRQPQHF. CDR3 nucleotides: TGTGCCAGCAAGGACAGGACGGGACGTCAGCCCCAGCATTTT.

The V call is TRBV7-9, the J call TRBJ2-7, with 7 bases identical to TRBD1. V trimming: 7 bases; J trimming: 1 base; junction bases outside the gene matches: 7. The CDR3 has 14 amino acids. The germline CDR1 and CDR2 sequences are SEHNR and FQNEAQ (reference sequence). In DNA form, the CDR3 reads TGTGCCAGCAATGAACAGGGGACATCCTACGAGCAGTACTTC. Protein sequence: CASNEQGTSYEQYF.

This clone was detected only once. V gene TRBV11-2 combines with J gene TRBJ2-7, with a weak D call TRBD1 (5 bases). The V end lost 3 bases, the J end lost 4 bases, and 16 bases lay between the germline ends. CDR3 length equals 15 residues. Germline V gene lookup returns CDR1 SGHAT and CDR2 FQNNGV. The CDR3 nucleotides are TGTGCCAGCAGCTTCTTTCAGGGAAAAGTATACGAGCAGTACTTC. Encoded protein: CASSFFQGKVYEQYF.

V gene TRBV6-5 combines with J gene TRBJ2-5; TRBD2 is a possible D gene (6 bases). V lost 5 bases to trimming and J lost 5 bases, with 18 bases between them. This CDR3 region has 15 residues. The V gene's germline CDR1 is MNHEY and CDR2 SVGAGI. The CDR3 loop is CASSVTQAGVETQYF. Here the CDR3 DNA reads TGTGCCAGCAGTGTTACTCAAGCGGGCGTGGAGACCCAGTACTTC.

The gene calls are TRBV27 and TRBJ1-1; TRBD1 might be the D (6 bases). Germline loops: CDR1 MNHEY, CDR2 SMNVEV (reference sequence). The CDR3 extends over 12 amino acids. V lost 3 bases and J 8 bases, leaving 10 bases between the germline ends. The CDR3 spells CASSFRTGEAFF. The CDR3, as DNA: TGTGCCAGCAGTTTCCGAACAGGGGAAGCTTTCTTT.

CDR3 coding DNA: TGCGCCAGCAGCCAAGTTGCAGGGGGTGTCTACGAGCAGTACTTC. This codes for CASSQVAGGVYEQYF. The chain couples TRBV4-3 to TRBJ2-7; 7 bases align to TRBD1. The trim removed 1 base at V and 3 bases at J, leaving 6 bases unmatched. The germline gives CDR1 LGHNA, CDR2 YSLEER. The CDR3 runs to 15 residues.